A single sample is the source of the 3 T cell receptor beta chains below, sequenced in a study of control samples from healthy donors and cancer patients. Only in-frame clones appear in the TCRdb table, and some are missing; sequencing was by immunoSEQ multiplex PCR. The sample shows about 92,000 clones, around 82% of them seen only once. Material for sequencing was blood. These receptors were obtained from a woman aged 55-69 years in good health.

The gene calls are TRBV11-3 and TRBJ1-3; 9 nucleotides line up with TRBD1. From germline, CDR1 is SGHNT and CDR2 YENEEA. V was clipped by 2 bases and J by 10 bases; unmatched bases: 9. The CDR3 consists of 15 residues. CDR3 DNA sequence: TGTGCCAGCAGCTTACGACAGGGGGGTGGGACAACCATATATTTT. Its translation is CASSLRQGGGTTIYF.

This clone has a single count. V is TRBV6-2 or TRBV6-3 and J is TRBJ2-7, with 10 bases that match TRBD2. This CDR3 comprises 15 residues. Trimming removed 2 bases from V and 2 bases from J; junction bases left unmatched: 3. Germline V gives CDR1 MNHEY, CDR2 SVGEGT. Here the CDR3 reads CASSYLGTSAYEQYF. For the CDR3, the DNA is TGTGCCAGCAGTTACCTCGGGACTAGCGCCTACGAGCAGTACTTC.

The chain couples TRBV5-1 to TRBJ2-2; 12 positions match TRBD2. The CDR3 extends over 18 amino acids. Germline V gene data show CDR1 as SGHRS and CDR2 as YFSETQ. V was pared by 0 bases and J by 3 bases, with 6 bases of the junction left unmatched. CDR3 DNA: TGCGCCAGCAGCTTGGGGTCTAGCGGGAGGGCCGACACCGGGGAGCTGTTTTTT. Protein sequence: CASSLGSSGRADTGELFF.